These T cell receptor beta chains were read from a single sample in a study of blood T cell repertoires in COVID-19. The data were produced by immunoSEQ multiplex PCR, yet TCRdb's version contains in-frame clones alone and is incomplete. The data contain 90,000 to 150,000 clones, 65% to 90% of them seen just once; the ten biggest clones take up roughly a tenth. The sequencing input was peripheral blood. All receptors come from a man at least 80 years old with acute or convalescent COVID-19. The CDR3 runs from the conserved cysteine through the conserved F or W. The D gene is left open where the match is weak. Some rows mark clone size as missing; the rest say once, few, many or name a class of expanded clone.

. TRBJ1-2 TRBV5-1 . TGCGCCAGCAGCTGGGAAGAGGGGAGAGGAGGGTACACCTTC CASSWEEGRGGYTF
. TRBJ2-7 TRBV19 . TGTGCCAGTAGTATAGGGCCAGGACAGTACGAGCAGTACTTC CASSIGPGQYEQYF
. TRBJ1-1 TRBV7-2 . TGTGCCAGCAGCTTTCAGGGTTATAACACTGAAGCTTTCTTT CASSFQGYNTEAFF
TRBD1 TRBJ1-1 TRBV6-6 once TGTGCCAGCAGTTCGCGGGGACAGGGTCTCACTGAAGCTTTCTTT CASSSRGQGLTEAFF
. TRBJ2-2 TRBV5-1 . TGCGCCAGCAGCTGGGGGACAACCGCGAACACCGGGGAGCTGTTTTTT CASSWGTTANTGELFF
. TRBJ2-1 TRBV28 few TGTGCCAGCACCGGAGCCGAGGACTTAAACAATGAGCAGTTCTTC CASTGAEDLNNEQFF
TRBD2 TRBJ2-1 TRBV5-1 . TGCGCCAGCAGCCCGGAGAGTAGCGGGAACAATGAGCAGTTCTTC CASSPESSGNNEQFF
TRBD1 TRBJ1-6 TRBV6-5 . TGTGCCAGCCTGGCGAGGGACAGAAATTCACCCCTCCACTTT CASLARDRNSPLHF
TRBD1 TRBJ1-2 TRBV10-3 . TGTGCCATCAGTCAGGACAGGACGGGCTACACCTTC CAISQDRTGYTF
TRBD1 TRBJ2-7 TRBV6-2/TRBV6-3 . TGTGCCAGCAGTTTCGGACAGGGGTCCTACGAGCAGTACTTC CASSFGQGSYEQYF
TRBD1 TRBJ2-7 TRBV11-2 . TGTGCCAGCAGCTTAGTTGTAGGGGGCGGGCAGTACTTC CASSLVVGGGQYF
. TRBJ2-2 TRBV12-5 . TGTGCTAGTGCCCGTGCCAGGACAGGGAGGGACACCGGGGAGCTGTTTTTT CASARARTGRDTGELFF
TRBD1 TRBJ1-4 TRBV28 . TGTGCCAGCATACCAGGGGGTTTACCTGCAACTAATGAAAAACTGTTTTTT CASIPGGLPATNEKLFF
TRBD1 TRBJ1-5 TRBV5-6 . TGTGCCAGCAGCTTGTTCGGGACAGGCAATCAGCCCCAGCATTTT CASSLFGTGNQPQHF
TRBD1 TRBJ1-5 TRBV7-2 . TGTGCCAGCAGCTCGACAGGGGTGAATCAGCCCCAGCATTTT CASSSTGVNQPQHF
TRBD1 TRBJ1-4 TRBV4-1 . TGCGCCAGCAGCCTCAGGACAGGGTGGCGCACAACTAATGAAAAACTGTTTTTT CASSLRTGWRTTNEKLFF
TRBD1 TRBJ2-4 TRBV19 . TGTGCCAGTAGACCCGGGACAGGTAACATTCAGTACTTC CASRPGTGNIQYF
. TRBJ1-2 TRBV4-1 . TGCGCCAGCAGCCAAGACGGGGATACTAACTATGGCTACACCTTC CASSQDGDTNYGYTF
. TRBJ1-1 TRBV20-1 . TGCAGTGCGGACTTGAACACTGAAGCTTTCTTT CSADLNTEAFF
. TRBJ1-1 TRBV7-3 many TGTGCCAGCGCGGACAGAGGAAACACTGAAGCTTTCTTT CASADRGNTEAFF
. TRBJ2-7 TRBV12-3/TRBV12-4 once TGTGCCAGCAGCCCGAGCTCCTACGAGCAGTACTTC CASSPSSYEQYF
. TRBJ1-1 TRBV19 once TGTGCCAGTAGTCCGATGACAGTTATGAACACTGAAGCTTTCTTT CASSPMTVMNTEAFF
. TRBJ2-2 TRBV6-5 . TGTGCCAGTATTAATGTCAGGAACACCGGGGAGCTGTTTTTT CASINVRNTGELFF
TRBD1 TRBJ1-1 TRBV18 . TGTGCCAGCTCACAACAGGGGCAGGCTGAAGCTTTCTTT CASSQQGQAEAFF
. TRBJ1-2 TRBV9 once TGTGCCAGCCGGGGGGCGGTATATGGCTACACCTTC CASRGAVYGYTF
TRBD1 TRBJ2-7 TRBV9 . TGTGCCAGCAGCGTAGGGGACAGGCATTACGAGCAGTACTTC CASSVGDRHYEQYF
. TRBJ1-1 TRBV3-1/TRBV3-2 . TGTGCCAGCAGCCAAGATCCAGGGTTCGGTGAAGCTTTCTTT CASSQDPGFGEAFF
TRBD2 TRBJ2-1 TRBV23-1 . TGCGCCAGCAGTCTACCGACTAGCGGGAGGGCTAATGAGCAGTTCTTC CASSLPTSGRANEQFF
. TRBJ1-5 TRBV7-3 . TGTGCCAGCAGCCCCGGCGGAAATCAGCCCCAGCATTTT CASSPGGNQPQHF
TRBD1 TRBJ2-5 TRBV10-3 . TGTGCCATCAGTGCAAGGGACAGGGGGCTTGGGGAGACCCAGTACTTC CAISARDRGLGETQYF
TRBD2 TRBJ2-3 TRBV5-1 few TGCGCCAGCGGGCGGGGGGACCCCCAAGATACGCAGTATTTT CASGRGDPQDTQYF
TRBD2 TRBJ2-1 TRBV19 once TGTGCCAGTATGGTGAAGACTAGCGGGAGTAGGAATGAGCAGTTCTTC CASMVKTSGSRNEQFF
TRBD2 TRBJ2-1 TRBV5-1 . TGCGCCAGCAGCTTGGAAACTAGCGGGGGTGGCAATGAGCAGTTCTTC CASSLETSGGGNEQFF
. TRBJ1-2 TRBV12-5 . TGTGCTAGTGGTTTCGAGGGAAGGCATGGCTACACCTTC CASGFEGRHGYTF
TRBD1 TRBJ1-2 TRBV16 . TGTGCCAGCAGCCCCACAACGGGACAGGCAGGTGGCTACACCTTC CASSPTTGQAGGYTF
TRBD2 TRBJ2-1 TRBV7-2 . TGTGCCAGCAGCTTGTACGGGGGGTCCACCTACAATGAGCAGTTCTTC CASSLYGGSTYNEQFF
TRBD1 TRBJ1-5 TRBV7-9 . TGTGCCAGCAGCTTAGAGGCAGGGGGCCATCAGCCCCAGCATTTT CASSLEAGGHQPQHF
. TRBJ2-1 TRBV18 . TGTGCCAGCTCACCACGCATAGCGGAAGAGCAGTTCTTC CASSPRIAEEQFF
TRBD1 TRBJ1-3 TRBV2 . TGTGCCAGCAAACAGGACAGGGCAGGAAACACCATATATTTT CASKQDRAGNTIYF
. TRBJ1-2 TRBV3-1/TRBV3-2 . TGTGCCAGCAGCCAGCTTAACGAGGGATCCTATGGCTACACCTTC CASSQLNEGSYGYTF
TRBD1 TRBJ1-1 TRBV20-1 . TGCAGTGCTAGTGGTCGACAGGGTGGCACTGAAGCTTTCTTT CSASGRQGGTEAFF
. TRBJ2-6 TRBV7-6 . TGTGCCACCACCCCCTGGGCCAGCATCATCTCTGGGGCCAACGTCCTGACTTTC CATTPWASIISGANVLTF
. TRBJ1-1 TRBV6-6 . TGTGCCAGCAGTCCCCGAGGGAGATGGACTGAAGCTTTCTTT CASSPRGRWTEAFF
TRBD1 TRBJ2-3 TRBV10-1 . TGCGCCAGCAGGGCCGGGACAGGGGGAACAGATACGCAGTATTTT CASRAGTGGTDTQYF
TRBD1 TRBJ2-2 TRBV19 . TGTGCCACCTACCACCAGGGACAGGGAAACACCGGGGAGCTGTTTTTT CATYHQGQGNTGELFF
TRBD1 TRBJ1-2 TRBV27 . TGTGCCAGCAGTTTAAGACAGGGGAATGGCTACACCTTC CASSLRQGNGYTF
TRBD2 TRBJ2-3 TRBV7-9 once TGTGCCAGCAGCTTTCATGGCGGGAGAGGTACAGATACGCAGTATTTT CASSFHGGRGTDTQYF
TRBD1 TRBJ1-2 TRBV7-2 . TGTGCCAGCAGCTCCCGAAGCACCGGGACAGGGGGTAGTCCGGGTGGCTACACCTTC CASSSRSTGTGGSPGGYTF
TRBD1 TRBJ1-1 TRBV6-5 . TGTGCCAGCAGTTTATCAGGGGGCCACGGTTTTGAAGCTTTCTTT CASSLSGGHGFEAFF
TRBD1 TRBJ2-4 TRBV5-1 . TGCGCCAGCAGCATTGGACCAGGGGGAGACATTCAGTACTTC CASSIGPGGDIQYF
TRBD1 TRBJ2-2 TRBV24-1 few TGTGCCACCAGTGATGGGGGACAGGGGAGTCGAGGGGAGCTGTTTTTT CATSDGGQGSRGELFF
. TRBJ1-5 TRBV18 once TGTGCCAGCTCACCAGCAGGGAATCAGCCCCAGCATTTT CASSPAGNQPQHF
. TRBJ1-4 TRBV7-9 . TGTGCCAGCAGCTTAGCCGGACTGACTGAAAAACTGTTTTTT CASSLAGLTEKLFF
. TRBJ1-1 TRBV10-1 . TGCGCCAGCAGTGAGGTGGGGCTGAACACTGAAGCTTTCTTT CASSEVGLNTEAFF